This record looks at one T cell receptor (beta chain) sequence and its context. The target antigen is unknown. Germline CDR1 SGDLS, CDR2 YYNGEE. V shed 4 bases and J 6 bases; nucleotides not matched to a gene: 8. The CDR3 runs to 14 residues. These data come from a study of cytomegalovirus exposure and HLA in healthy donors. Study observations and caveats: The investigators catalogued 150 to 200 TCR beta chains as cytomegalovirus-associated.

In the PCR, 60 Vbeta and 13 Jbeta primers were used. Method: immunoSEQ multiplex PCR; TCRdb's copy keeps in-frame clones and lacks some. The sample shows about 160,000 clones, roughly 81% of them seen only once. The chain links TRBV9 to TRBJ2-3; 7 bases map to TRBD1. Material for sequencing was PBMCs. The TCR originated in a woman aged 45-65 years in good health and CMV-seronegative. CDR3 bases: TGTGCCAGCAGCTCACAGGGGCAGGGGGATACGCAGTATTTT. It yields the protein CASSSQGQGDTQYF.